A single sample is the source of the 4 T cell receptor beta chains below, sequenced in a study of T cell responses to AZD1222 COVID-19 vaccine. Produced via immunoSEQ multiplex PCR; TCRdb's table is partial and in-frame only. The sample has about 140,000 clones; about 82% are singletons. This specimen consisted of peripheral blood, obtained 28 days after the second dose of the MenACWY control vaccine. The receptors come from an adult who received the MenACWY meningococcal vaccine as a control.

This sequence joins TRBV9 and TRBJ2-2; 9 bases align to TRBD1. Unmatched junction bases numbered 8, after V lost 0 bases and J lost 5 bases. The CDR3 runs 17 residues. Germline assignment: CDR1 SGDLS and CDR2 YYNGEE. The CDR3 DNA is TGTGCCAGCAGCGTAGTTAGTGGGACAGGGAGAACCGGGGAGCTGTTTTTT. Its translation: CASSVVSGTGRTGELFF.

This CDR3 reads CASSIEGLEAQYF. The CDR3 DNA follows: TGTGCCAGTAGTATAGAAGGTTTAGAAGCCCAGTACTTC. The chain employs TRBV19 and TRBJ2-5; D remains ambiguous. Germline V gives CDR1 LNHDA, CDR2 SQIVND (reference sequence). CDR3 length: 13 residues. With 0 bases removed from V and 9 bases from J, the gap between germline ends came to 11 bases.

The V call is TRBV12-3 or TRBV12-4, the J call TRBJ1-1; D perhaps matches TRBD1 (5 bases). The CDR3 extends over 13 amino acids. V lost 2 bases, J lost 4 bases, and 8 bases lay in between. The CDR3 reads CASSLQGATEAFF. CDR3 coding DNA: TGTGCCAGCAGTTTACAGGGTGCCACTGAAGCTTTCTTT.

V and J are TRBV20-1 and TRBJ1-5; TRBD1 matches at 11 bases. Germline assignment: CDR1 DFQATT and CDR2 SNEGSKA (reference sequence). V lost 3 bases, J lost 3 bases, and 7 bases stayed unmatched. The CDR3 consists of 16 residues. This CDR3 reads CSASDLDRGLNQPQHF. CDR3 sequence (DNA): TGCAGTGCTAGTGATTTGGACAGGGGGCTCAATCAGCCCCAGCATTTT.